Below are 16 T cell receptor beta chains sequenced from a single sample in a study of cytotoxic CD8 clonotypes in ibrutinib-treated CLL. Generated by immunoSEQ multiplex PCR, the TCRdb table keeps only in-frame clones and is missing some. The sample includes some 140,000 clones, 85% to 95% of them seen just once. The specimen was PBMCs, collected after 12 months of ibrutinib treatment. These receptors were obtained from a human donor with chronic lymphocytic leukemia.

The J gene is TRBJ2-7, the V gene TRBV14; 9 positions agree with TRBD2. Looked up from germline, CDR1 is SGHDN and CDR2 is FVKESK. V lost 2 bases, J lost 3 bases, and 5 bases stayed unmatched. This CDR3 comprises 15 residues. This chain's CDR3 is CASSQLAGSFYEQYF. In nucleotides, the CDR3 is TGTGCCAGCAGCCAACTAGCGGGATCTTTCTACGAGCAGTACTTC.

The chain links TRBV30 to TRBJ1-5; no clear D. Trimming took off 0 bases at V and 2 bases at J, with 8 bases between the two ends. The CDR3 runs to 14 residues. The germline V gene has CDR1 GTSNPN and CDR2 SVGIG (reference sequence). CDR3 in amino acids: CAWSVGVGNQPQHF. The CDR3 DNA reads TGTGCCTGGAGTGTAGGTGTGGGCAATCAGCCCCAGCATTTT. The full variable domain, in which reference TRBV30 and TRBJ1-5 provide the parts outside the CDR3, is SQTIHQWPATLVQPVGSPLSLECTVEGTSNPNLYWYRQAAGRGLQLLFYSVGIGQISSEVPQNLSASRPQDRQFILSSKKLLLSDSGFYLCAWSVGVGNQPQHFGDGTRLSIL.

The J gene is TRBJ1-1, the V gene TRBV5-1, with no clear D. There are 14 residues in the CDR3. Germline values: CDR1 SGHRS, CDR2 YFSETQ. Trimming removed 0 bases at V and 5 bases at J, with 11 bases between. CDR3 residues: CASSLEGRETEAFF. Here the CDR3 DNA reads TGCGCCAGCAGCTTGGAGGGAAGGGAGACTGAAGCTTTCTTT.

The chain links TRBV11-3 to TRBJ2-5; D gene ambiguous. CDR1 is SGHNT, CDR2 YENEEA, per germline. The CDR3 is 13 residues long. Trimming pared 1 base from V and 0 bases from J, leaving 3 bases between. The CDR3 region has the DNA TGTGCCAGCAGCTTAGGGAACCAAGAGACCCAGTACTTC. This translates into CASSLGNQETQYF.

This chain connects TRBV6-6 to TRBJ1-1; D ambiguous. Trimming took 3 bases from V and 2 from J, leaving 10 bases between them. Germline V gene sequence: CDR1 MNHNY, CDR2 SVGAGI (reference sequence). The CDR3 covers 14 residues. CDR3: CASSYAPSNTEAFF. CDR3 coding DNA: TGTGCCAGCAGTTATGCACCCTCCAACACTGAAGCTTTCTTT.

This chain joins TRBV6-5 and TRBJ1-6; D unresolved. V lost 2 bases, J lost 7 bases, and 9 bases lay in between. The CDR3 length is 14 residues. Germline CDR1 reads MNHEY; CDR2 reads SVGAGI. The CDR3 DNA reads TGTGCCAGCAGTTACCGGCGGGTAAATTCACCCCTCCACTTT. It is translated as CASSYRRVNSPLHF.

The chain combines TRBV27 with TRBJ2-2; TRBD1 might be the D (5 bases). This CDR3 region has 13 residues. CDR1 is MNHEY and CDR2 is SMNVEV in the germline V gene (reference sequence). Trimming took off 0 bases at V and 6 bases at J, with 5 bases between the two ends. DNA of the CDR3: TGTGCCAGCAGTTTATCAGGGGCCGGGGAGCTGTTTTTT. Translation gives CASSLSGAGELFF.

This CDR3 is CAWSYGAYNEQFF. In DNA form, the CDR3 reads TGTGCCTGGAGTTACGGGGCATACAATGAGCAGTTCTTC. The chain combines TRBV30 with TRBJ2-1; D may match TRBD1 or TRBD2 (5 bases each). V was clipped by 2 bases and J by 4 bases, with 9 bases between them. CDR1 is GTSNPN, CDR2 SVGIG, per germline (reference sequence). CDR3 length equals 13 residues.

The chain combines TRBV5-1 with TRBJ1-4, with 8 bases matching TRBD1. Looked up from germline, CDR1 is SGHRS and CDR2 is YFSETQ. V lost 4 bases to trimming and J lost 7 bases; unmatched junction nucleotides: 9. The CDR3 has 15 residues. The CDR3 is CASSLQGAQGEKLFF. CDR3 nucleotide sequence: TGCGCCAGCAGCCTGCAGGGGGCGCAGGGTGAAAAACTGTTTTTT.

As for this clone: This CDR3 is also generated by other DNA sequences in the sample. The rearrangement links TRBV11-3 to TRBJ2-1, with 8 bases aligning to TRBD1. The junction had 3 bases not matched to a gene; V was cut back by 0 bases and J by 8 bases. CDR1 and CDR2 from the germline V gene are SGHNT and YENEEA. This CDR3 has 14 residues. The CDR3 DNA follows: TGTGCCAGCAGCTTAGACAGGGGGCGCGATGAGCAGTTCTTC. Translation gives CASSLDRGRDEQFF.

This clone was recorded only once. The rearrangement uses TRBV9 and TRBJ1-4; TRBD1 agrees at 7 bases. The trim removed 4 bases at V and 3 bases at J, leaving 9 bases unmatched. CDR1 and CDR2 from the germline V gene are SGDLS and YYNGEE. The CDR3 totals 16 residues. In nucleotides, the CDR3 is TGTGCCAGCAGCCCTTGGGACAGCCTGGCTAATGAAAAACTGTTTTTT. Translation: CASSPWDSLANEKLFF.

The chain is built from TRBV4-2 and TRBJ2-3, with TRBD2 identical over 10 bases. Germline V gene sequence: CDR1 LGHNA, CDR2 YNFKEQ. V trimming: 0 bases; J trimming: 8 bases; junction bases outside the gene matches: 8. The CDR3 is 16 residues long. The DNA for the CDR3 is TGTGCCAGCAGCCAAGAAAGCGGGAGGGCCGAGGGTACGCAGTATTTT. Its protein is CASSQESGRAEGTQYF.

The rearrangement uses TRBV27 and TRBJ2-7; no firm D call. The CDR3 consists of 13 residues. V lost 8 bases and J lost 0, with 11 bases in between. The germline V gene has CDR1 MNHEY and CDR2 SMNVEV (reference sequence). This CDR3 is CASRSFSSYEQYF. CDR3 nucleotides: TGTGCCAGCCGATCCTTCAGCTCCTACGAGCAGTACTTC.

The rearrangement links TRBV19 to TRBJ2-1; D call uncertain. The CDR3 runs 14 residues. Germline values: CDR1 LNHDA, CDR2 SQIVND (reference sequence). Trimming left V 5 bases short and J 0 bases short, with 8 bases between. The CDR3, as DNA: TGTGCCAGTAGTGTCGAGAGCTCCTACAATGAGCAGTTCTTC. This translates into CASSVESSYNEQFF.

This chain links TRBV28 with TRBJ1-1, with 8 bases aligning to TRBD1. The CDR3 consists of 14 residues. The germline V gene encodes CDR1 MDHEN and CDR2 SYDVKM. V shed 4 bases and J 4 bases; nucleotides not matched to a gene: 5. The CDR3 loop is CASSSGQATTEAFF. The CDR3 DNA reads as TGTGCCAGCAGTTCGGGACAGGCGACCACTGAAGCTTTCTTT.

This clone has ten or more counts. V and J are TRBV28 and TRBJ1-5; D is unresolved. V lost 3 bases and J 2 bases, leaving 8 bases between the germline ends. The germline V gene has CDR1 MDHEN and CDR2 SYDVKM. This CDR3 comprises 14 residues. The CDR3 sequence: CASSFLGGNQPQHF. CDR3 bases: TGTGCCAGCAGTTTCTTGGGCGGCAATCAGCCCCAGCATTTT. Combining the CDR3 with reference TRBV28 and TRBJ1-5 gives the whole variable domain DVKVTQSSRYLVKRTGEKVFLECVQDMDHENMFWYRQDPGLGLRLIYFSYDVKMKEKGDIPEGYSVSREKKERFSLILESASTNQTSMYLCASSFLGGNQPQHFGDGTRLSIL.